The 2 T cell receptor beta chains reported below all come from one sample, sequenced in a study of T cell changes during pregnancy in multiple sclerosis. Clones were sequenced by immunoSEQ multiplex PCR, and TCRdb holds only the in-frame ones, with some missing. The repertoire consists of tens of thousands of clones, with 91% occurring once and the leading ten covering 2.2%. The sample was peripheral blood, taken in the third trimester of pregnancy. The receptor set was obtained from a female donor in good health, enrolled as a control in a pregnancy study.

This chain links TRBV30 with TRBJ1-6; a weak D match, TRBD1 (5 bases). Trimming pared 5 bases from V and 2 bases from J, leaving 13 bases between. Germline values: CDR1 GTSNPN, CDR2 SVGIG (reference sequence). The CDR3 length is 15 residues. The chain's CDR3 is CAWAGGMAYNSPLHF. The DNA of the CDR3 is TGTGCCTGGGCGGGGGGAATGGCCTATAATTCACCCCTCCACTTT.

The J gene is TRBJ2-5, the V gene TRBV11-2; D possibly corresponds to TRBD1 (6 bases). This CDR3 has 16 residues. The V end lost 1 base, the J end lost 5 bases, and 17 bases lay between the germline ends. Looked up from germline, CDR1 is SGHAT and CDR2 is FQNNGV. CDR3 protein: CASSLGLNPGGETQYF. The CDR3, as DNA: TGTGCCAGCAGCTTAGGTCTCAATCCTGGGGGCGAGACCCAGTACTTC.